This T cell receptor beta chain was identified in a study of TIL therapy for anti-PD-1-resistant metastatic lung cancer. Study details: A few tumors were EGFR-mutant and two were ALK-rearranged. Points from the study as a whole: Compared with baseline intratumoral T cells, expanded TIL cultures were more clonal and less diverse (around 5.9% vs 31%).

A remark on this clone: Its target is unknown.

This was the immunoSEQ v3 assay. Clones were sequenced by immunoSEQ multiplex PCR, and TCRdb holds only the in-frame ones, with some missing. In the table there are more than 10,000 clones, 56% of which are singletons. The time point: pre-treatment sample, taken before nivolumab and TIL therapy. Most excised metastases sampled were pleural nodules or supraclavicular lymph nodes. Tumors were harvested before any PD-1/PD-L1 blockade. The germline CDR1 and CDR2 sequences are MNHEY and SMNVEV (reference sequence). The trim removed 3 bases at V and 2 bases at J, leaving 8 bases unmatched. This CDR3 region has 16 residues.

The V gene is TRBV27, the J gene TRBJ2-7, with 9 bases aligning to TRBD1. The starting material was tumor tissue, obtained at baseline. The TCR comes from a person aged 25 to 80 with non-small cell lung cancer. The CDR3 DNA sequence: TGTGCCAGCAGTTTGTCCCCCCGGACAGGGGCCTACGAGCAGTACTTC. Protein sequence: CASSLSPRTGAYEQYF.